This paragraph covers one T cell receptor beta chain sequence. Its specificity is unknown. These data come from a study of PD-1 blockade in classical Hodgkin lymphoma. In the study overall: Patients were infused with nivolumab 3 mg/kg every 2 weeks.

In every patient, relapse followed autologous stem cell transplantation, while exposure to brentuximab vedotin differed. Researchers report purifying CD4+ T cells from thawed PBMCs by magnetic negative selection. The best responses consisted of complete response, partial response or progressive disease. The table came from immunoSEQ multiplex PCR; TCRdb's copy has only in-frame clones and leaves some out. The sample lists approximately 8,800 clones; roughly 80% were seen once. Whole-study findings and limits: TCR diversity at baseline was reported to be reduced in newly diagnosed patients relative to healthy donors.

The CDR3 sequence is 17 residues long. The J segment lost 5 bases and the V segment lost 1 base, leaving 11 bases of the junction unmatched. The V gene's germline CDR1 is SGHVS and CDR2 FQNEAQ. Sequencing was performed on CD4+ T cells from blood, taken at baseline. The source of this sequence is a human donor with classical Hodgkin lymphoma. The chain combines TRBV7-8 with TRBJ2-1, with TRBD2 matching 7 bases. The CDR3 bases are TGTGCCAGCAGCTTAGTTTTAGTTCTAGCGGACCACAATGAGCAGTTCTTC. Protein: CASSLVLVLADHNEQFF.